This T cell receptor (beta chain) was sequenced in a study of shared clonotypes between healthy human individuals. Study conclusions and caveats: Some clonotypes were shared by all four sorted-subset donors, while others were not shared. The non-shared ones had lower generation probabilities than the shared ones.

Note on this clone: The antigen remains undetermined. The same CDR3 is also encoded by other DNA sequences in this sample.

Produced via immunoSEQ multiplex PCR; TCRdb's table is partial and in-frame only. The sample has approximately 1.9 million clones; around 93% are singletons. Naive CD8 cells, CD45RO-negative and positively selected for CCR7, excluded terminally differentiated effector memory CD45RA+ cells. This CDR3 region has 12 residues. Germline assignment: CDR1 MNHEY and CDR2 SVGAGI. Trimming took 0 bases from V and 9 from J, leaving 6 bases between them. Sequencing was done on a sample of naive CD8+ T cells from PBMCs. The receptor comes from a man younger than 35 in good health. Some clones in this sample may be carry-over from other donors' samples. The chain employs TRBV6-5 and TRBJ2-1; no clear D. The CDR3 DNA is TGTGCCAGCAGTTACTCCGGTGGTGAGCAGTTCTTC. It specifies CASSYSGGEQFF.